The subject of this entry is one TCR beta chain. The antigen remains undetermined. The data derive from a study of cytomegalovirus exposure and HLA in healthy donors. Turning to the study itself: Earlier, 150 million to 200 million T cells were analyzed, and some 120 million unique TCR beta sequences were found among them. Most genotyped donors, around 86% of around 370, had Caucasian-associated genetic ancestry.

Germline loops: CDR1 SEHNR, CDR2 FQNEAQ (reference sequence). CDR3 length equals 17 residues. V lost 5 bases and J lost 3; bases outside the gene matches: 12. Overall study results and limits: After further analysis at a later stage, 16,951 TCR beta sequences were associated with HLA alleles at 0.05 false discovery rate.

PCR primers comprised 60 Vbeta and 13 Jbeta primers. The repertoire was sequenced with immunoSEQ multiplex PCR; TCRdb's copy has only in-frame clones and lacks some. The data show 130,000 or so clones, 80% seen once. The specimen sequenced was PBMCs. This TCR came from a man under 40 in good health and CMV-seronegative. The chain has TRBV7-9 and TRBJ1-4; 7 bases fit TRBD1. As DNA, the CDR3 is TGTGCCAGCAGCCCTAAGGGGCGGACAGGTTCTAATGAAAAACTGTTTTTT. This sequence encodes CASSPKGRTGSNEKLFF.